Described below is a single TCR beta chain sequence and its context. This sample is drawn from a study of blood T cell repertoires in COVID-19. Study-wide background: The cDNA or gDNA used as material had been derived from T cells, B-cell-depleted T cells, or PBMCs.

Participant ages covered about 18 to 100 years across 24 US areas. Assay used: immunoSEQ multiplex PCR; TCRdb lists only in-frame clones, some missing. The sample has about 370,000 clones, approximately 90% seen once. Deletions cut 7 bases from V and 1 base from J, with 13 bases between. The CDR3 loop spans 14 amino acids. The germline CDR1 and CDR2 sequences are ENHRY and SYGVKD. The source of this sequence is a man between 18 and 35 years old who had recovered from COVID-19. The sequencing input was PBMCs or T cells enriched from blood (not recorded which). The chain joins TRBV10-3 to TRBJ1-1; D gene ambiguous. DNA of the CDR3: TGTGCCATCACCCCTACCGGGAAGAACACTGAAGCTTTCTTT. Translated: CAITPTGKNTEAFF.